This T cell receptor (beta chain) is from a study of untreated major depressive disorder. Regarding the study as a whole: TRBV25-01 and TRBV02-01 followed the flow pattern without significance.

Of note for this clone: The antigen is unknown.

CDR3 size: 18 residues. The repertoire was sequenced with immunoSEQ multiplex PCR; TCRdb's copy has only in-frame clones and lacks some. This repertoire shows 20,000 or so clones, more than 75% found once; its top ten account for just over 0.8%. Excluded: major illness, comorbidity, regular medication, drug use, over 100 g alcohol weekly. Thawed PBMCs underwent magnetic negative selection for CD4+ T cells. CD4+ T cell purity was typically 85% to 95%. The sample consisted of CD4+ T cells from PBMCs. This sequence joins TRBV21-1 and TRBJ2-7; the DNA was not compared with TRBD1, the D call given in the table. TRBV21-1 is a pseudogene locus. This receptor was taken from a woman in her twenties or thirties in good health. CDR3 nucleotides: TGTGCCAGCAGCAATCGGACAGGGCCAACCAAGACCGACTACGAGCAGTACTTC. Protein product: CASSNRTGPTKTDYEQYF.